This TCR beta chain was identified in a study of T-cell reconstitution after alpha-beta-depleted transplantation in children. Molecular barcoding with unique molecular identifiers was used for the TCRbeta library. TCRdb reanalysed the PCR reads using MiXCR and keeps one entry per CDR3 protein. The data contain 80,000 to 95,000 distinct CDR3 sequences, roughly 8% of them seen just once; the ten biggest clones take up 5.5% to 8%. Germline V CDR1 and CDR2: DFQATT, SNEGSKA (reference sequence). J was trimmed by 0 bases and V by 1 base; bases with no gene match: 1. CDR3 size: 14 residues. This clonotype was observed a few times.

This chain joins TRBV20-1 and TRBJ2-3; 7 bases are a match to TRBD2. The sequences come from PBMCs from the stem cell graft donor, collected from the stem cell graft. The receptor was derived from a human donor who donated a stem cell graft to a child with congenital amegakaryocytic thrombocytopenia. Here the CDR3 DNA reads TGCAGTGCTAGAGGACTAGCTAGCACAGATACGCAGTATTTT. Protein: CSARGLASTDTQYF.